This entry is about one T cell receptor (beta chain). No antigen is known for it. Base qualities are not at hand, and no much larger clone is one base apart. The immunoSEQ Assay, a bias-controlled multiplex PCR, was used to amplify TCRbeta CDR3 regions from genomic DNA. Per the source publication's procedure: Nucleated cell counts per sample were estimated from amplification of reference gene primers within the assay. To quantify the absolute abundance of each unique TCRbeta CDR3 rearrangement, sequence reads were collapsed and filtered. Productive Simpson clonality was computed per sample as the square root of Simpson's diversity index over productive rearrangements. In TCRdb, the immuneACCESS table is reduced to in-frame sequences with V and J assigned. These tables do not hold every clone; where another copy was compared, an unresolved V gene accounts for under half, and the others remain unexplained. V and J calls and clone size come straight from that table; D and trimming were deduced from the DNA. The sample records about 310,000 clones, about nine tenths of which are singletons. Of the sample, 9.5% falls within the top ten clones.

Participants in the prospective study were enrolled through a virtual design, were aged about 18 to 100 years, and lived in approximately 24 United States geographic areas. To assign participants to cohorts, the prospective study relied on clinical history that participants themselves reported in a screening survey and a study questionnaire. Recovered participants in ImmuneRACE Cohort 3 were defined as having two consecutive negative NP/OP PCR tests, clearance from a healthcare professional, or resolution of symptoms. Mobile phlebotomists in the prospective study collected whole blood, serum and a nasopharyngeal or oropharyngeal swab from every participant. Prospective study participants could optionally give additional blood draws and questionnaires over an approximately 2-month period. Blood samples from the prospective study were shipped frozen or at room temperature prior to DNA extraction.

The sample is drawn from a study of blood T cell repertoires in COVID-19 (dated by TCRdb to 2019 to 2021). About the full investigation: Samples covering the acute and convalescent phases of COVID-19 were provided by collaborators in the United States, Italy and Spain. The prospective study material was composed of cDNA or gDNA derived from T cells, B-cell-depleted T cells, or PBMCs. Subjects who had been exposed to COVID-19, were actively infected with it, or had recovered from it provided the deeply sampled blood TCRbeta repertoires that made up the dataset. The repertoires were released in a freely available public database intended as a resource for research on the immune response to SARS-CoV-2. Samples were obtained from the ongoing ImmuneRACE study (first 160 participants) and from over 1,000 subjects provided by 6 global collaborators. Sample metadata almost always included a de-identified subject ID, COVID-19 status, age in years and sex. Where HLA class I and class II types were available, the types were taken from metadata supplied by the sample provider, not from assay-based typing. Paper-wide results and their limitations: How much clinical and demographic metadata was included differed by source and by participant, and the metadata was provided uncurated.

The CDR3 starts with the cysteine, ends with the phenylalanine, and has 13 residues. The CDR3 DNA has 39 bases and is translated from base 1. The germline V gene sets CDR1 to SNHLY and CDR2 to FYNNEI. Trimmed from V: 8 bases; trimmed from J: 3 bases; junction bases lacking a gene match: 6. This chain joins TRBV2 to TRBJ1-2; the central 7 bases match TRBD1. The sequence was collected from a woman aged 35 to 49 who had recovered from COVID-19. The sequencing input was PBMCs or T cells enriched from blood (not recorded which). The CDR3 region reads CASATGAYYGYTF. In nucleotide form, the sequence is TGTGCCAGCGCCACAGGGGCCTACTATGGCTACACCTTC.